This T cell receptor (beta chain) was observed in a study of blood T cell repertoires in COVID-19 (dated by TCRdb to about 2020). Regarding the complete study: Collaborator samples came from the United States, Italy and Spain and covered acute and convalescent phases of COVID-19. The repertoires were released in a freely available public database meant as a resource for research on the immune response to SARS-CoV-2. The samples were drawn from two sources: the first 160 participants of the ongoing ImmuneRACE study, and 1,254 subjects contributed by 6 global collaborators. The sample metadata nearly always contained a de-identified subject ID, COVID-19 status, age in years and sex. Subjects who had been exposed to COVID-19, were actively infected with it, or had recovered from it provided the deeply sampled blood TCRbeta repertoires that made up the dataset. The material from the prospective study consisted of cDNA or gDNA derived from T cells, B-cell-depleted T cells, or PBMCs. Where available, HLA class I and class II types were taken from metadata supplied by the sample provider and were not determined by assay-based typing.

The paper's findings and limits, for the study overall: The quantity of clinical and demographic metadata differed by source and by participant and was supplied without curation.

In regard to this clone: Its antigen remains unidentified. Per-base qualities were not stored, and no clone one base away is much larger.

TCRbeta CDR3 regions were amplified from genomic DNA using the immunoSEQ Assay, a bias-controlled multiplex PCR. The authors' pipeline ran thus. The number of nucleated cells in each sample was estimated from the amplification of reference gene primers within the assay. Sequence reads were collapsed and filtered to measure the absolute abundance of every unique TCRbeta CDR3 rearrangement. For each sample, productive Simpson clonality was calculated as the square root of Simpson's diversity index across productive rearrangements. TCRdb took over this immuneACCESS table, retaining in-frame rearrangements with V and J assigned. Such tables are incomplete; in checked studies, under half of the missing clones stem from an unresolved V gene, and the remainder is unexplained. V and J calls and clone size are given by that table; D and trimming were obtained from the DNA. A total of under 150,000 clones appear in this sample, about four fifths of them only once. The ten largest account for 9.5% to 10% of the sample.

The collaborating institutions used their own protocols to collect whole blood in K2EDTA tubes. Collaborator samples were shipped for TCRbeta analysis as frozen whole blood, isolated PBMCs, or DNA extracted from either sample type. CDR1 SGHDN and CDR2 FVKESK were looked up in the germline V gene. V loses 2 bases, J loses 2 bases, and the germline ends lie 11 bases apart. The CDR3 sequence holds 15 residues, the cysteine and phenylalanine included. The read is trimmed to its CDR3 DNA, 45 bases read in frame from base 1. The sequence links TRBV14 to TRBJ2-3; TRBD1 might be the D gene, on 6 matching bases. Source material: peripheral blood. This TCR was sampled from a man aged 40-49 years with active or convalescent COVID-19. Here the CDR3 is given as CASSQMGAPTDTQYF. The DNA reads TGTGCCAGCAGCCAAATGGGGGCCCCCACAGATACGCAGTATTTT.